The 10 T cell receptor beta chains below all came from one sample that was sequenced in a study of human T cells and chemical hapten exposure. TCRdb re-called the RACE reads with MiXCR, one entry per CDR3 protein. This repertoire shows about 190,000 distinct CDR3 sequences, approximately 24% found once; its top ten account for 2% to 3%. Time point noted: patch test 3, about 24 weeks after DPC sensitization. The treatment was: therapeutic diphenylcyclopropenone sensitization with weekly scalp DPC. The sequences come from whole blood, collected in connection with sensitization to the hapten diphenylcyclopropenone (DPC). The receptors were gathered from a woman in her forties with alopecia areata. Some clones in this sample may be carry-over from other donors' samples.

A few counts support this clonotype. The CDR3 DNA is TGTGCCAGTAACGGTGCCGGGGCCAACGTCCTGACTTTC. Encoded protein: CASNGAGANVLTF. The chain carries TRBV7-2 and TRBJ2-6; no definite D call. The CDR3 runs 13 residues. Germline-derived CDR1 and CDR2 are SGHTA and FQGNSA. Trimming removed 9 bases at V and 4 bases at J, with 10 bases between.

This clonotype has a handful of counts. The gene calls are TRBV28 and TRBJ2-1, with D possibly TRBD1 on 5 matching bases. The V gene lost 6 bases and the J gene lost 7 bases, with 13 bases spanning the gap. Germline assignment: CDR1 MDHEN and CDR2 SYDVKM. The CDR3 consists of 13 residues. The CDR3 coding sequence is TGTGCCAGCAGCCGTGGGGCATATAATGAGCAGTTCTTC. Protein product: CASSRGAYNEQFF.

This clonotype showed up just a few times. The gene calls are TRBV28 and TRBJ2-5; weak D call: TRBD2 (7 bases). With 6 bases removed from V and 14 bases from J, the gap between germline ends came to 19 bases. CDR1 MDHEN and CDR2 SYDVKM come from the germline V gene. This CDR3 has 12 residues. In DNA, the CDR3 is TGTGCCAGCAGGCCACTCACAGGGAGGGGATACTTC. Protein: CASRPLTGRGYF.

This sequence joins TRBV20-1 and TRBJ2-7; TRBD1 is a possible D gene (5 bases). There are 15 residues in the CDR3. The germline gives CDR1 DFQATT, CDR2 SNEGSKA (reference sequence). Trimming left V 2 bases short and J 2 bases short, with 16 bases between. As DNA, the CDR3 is TGCAGTGCTAGACCATTAGACAGACAAGCCTACGAGCAGTACTTC. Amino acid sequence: CSARPLDRQAYEQYF.

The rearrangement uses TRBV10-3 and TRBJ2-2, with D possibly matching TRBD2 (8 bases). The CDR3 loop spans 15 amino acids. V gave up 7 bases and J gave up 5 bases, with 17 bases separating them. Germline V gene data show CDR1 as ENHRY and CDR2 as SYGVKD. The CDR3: CAITGVAGQTGELFF. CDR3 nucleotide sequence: TGTGCCATCACAGGGGTAGCGGGACAGACCGGGGAGCTGTTTTTT.

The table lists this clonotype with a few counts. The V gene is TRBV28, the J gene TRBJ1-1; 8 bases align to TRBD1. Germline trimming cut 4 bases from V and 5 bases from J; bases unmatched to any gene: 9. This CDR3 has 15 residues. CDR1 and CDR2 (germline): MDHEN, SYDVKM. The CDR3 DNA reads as TGTGCCAGCAGTTCTCAGGGGGCTGGTGGGACTGAAGCTTTCTTT. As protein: CASSSQGAGGTEAFF. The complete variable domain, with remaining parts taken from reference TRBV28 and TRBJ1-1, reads DVKVTQSSRYLVKRTGEKVFLECVQDMDHENMFWYRQDPGLGLRLIYFSYDVKMKEKGDIPEGYSVSREKKERFSLILESASTNQTSMYLCASSSQGAGGTEAFFGQGTRLTVV.

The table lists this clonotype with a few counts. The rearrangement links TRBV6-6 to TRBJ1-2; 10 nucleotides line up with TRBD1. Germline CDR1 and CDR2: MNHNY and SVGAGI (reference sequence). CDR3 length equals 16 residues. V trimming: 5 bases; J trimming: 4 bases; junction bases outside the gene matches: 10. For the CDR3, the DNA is TGTGCCAGCAGTACCGCCCGACAGGGGGCTAGCTATGGCTACACCTTC. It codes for CASSTARQGASYGYTF.

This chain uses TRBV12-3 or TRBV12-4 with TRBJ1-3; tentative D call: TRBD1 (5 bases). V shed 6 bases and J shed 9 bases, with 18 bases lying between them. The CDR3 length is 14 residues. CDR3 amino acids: CASSQNQGFSTIYF. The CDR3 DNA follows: TGTGCCAGCAGCCAGAATCAGGGCTTTAGCACCATATATTTT.

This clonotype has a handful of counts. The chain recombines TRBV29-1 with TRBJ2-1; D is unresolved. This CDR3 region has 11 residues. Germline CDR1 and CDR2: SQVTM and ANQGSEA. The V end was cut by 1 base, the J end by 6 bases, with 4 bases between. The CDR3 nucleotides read TGCAGCGTTGAAGCATTCAATGAGCAGTTCTTC. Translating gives CSVEAFNEQFF.

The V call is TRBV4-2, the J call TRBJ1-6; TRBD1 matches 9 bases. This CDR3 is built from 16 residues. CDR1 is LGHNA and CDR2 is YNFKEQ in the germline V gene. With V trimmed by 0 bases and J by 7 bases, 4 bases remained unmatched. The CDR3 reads CASSQDPGTGNSPLHF. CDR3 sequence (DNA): TGTGCCAGCAGCCAAGATCCCGGGACAGGGAATTCACCCCTCCACTTT.